This is a list of T cell receptor beta chains from one sample in a study of cytomegalovirus exposure and HLA in healthy donors. Clones were sequenced by immunoSEQ multiplex PCR, and TCRdb holds only the in-frame ones, with some missing. The sample comprises some 150,000 clones, 82% of which are singletons, and over 8.5% rests with the top ten. Specimen: PBMCs. All receptors come from a man aged 45-65 years in good health and CMV-seropositive. Each CDR3 is given with its conserved first and last residue. The D gene is left open where the match is weak. Expanded clones are given a class, and other clones once, few, many or no size at all.

TRBD1 TRBJ1-5 NA TRBV2 CASSQQGADQPQHF TGTGCCAGCAGTCAACAGGGGGCGGACCAGCCCCAGCATTTT
TRBD2 TRBJ2-3 NA TRBV9 CASSVELAGADTQYF TGTGCCAGCAGCGTAGAACTAGCGGGGGCGGATACGCAGTATTTT
TRBD2 TRBJ2-3 NA TRBV28 CASSPGLASDTQYF TGTGCCAGCAGCCCAGGACTAGCGTCTGATACGCAGTATTTT
TRBD2 TRBJ2-5 NA TRBV10-3 CAISESQRGQETQYF TGTGCCATCAGTGAGTCCCAGCGGGGCCAAGAGACCCAGTACTTC
TRBD2 TRBJ2-5 NA TRBV4-2 CASSQRSQGLAGVAETQYF TGTGCCAGCAGTCAACGGTCCCAGGGTCTAGCGGGAGTCGCAGAGACCCAGTACTTC
TRBD1 TRBJ1-1 NA TRBV23-1 CASRDRGDTGGEAFF TGCGCCAGCAGGGACAGGGGCGATACAGGGGGTGAAGCTTTCTTT
TRBD1 TRBJ2-7 NA TRBV5-1 CASSTGTGGGYEQYF TGCGCCAGCAGCACGGGGACAGGGGGCGGGTACGAGCAGTACTTC
TRBD1 TRBJ1-2 once TRBV9 CASSVGDSWSSYTF TGTGCCAGCAGCGTAGGGGACAGCTGGTCGAGCTACACCTTC
NA TRBJ1-5 NA TRBV6-5 CASSYSAASNQPQHF TGTGCCAGCAGTTACTCCGCGGCTAGCAATCAGCCCCAGCATTTT
NA TRBJ1-3 NA TRBV7-3 CASSPGPGSGNTIYF TGTGCCAGCAGCCCGGGTCCAGGGTCTGGAAACACCATATATTTT
TRBD2 TRBJ2-3 NA TRBV5-1 CASRGDSLSSGTADTQYF TGCGCCAGCAGAGGGGATAGTTTGTCTAGCGGGACGGCAGATACGCAGTATTTT
NA TRBJ2-1 NA TRBV28 CASSLNPGDRWFF TGTGCCAGCAGTTTAAATCCAGGGGACCGGTGGTTCTTC
TRBD2 TRBJ2-3 NA TRBV10-3 CAISVSGGHTDTQYF TGTGCCATCAGTGTTAGCGGGGGCCACACAGATACGCAGTATTTT
TRBD1 TRBJ1-1 NA TRBV5-1 CASSTGQGRTEAFF TGCGCCAGCAGCACTGGACAGGGGAGGACTGAAGCTTTCTTT